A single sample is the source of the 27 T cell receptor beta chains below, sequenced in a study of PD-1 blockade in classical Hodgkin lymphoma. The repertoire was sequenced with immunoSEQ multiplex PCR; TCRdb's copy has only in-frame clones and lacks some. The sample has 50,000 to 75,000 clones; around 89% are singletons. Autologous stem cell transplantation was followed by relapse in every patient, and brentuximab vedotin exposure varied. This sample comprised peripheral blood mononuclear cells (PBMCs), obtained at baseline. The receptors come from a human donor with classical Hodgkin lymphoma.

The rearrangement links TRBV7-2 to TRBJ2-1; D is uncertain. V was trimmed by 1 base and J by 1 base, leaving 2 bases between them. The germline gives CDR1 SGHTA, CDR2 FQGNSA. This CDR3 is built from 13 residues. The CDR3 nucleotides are TGTGCCAGCAGCTTAGTTTCCTACAATGAGCAGTTCTTC. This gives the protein CASSLVSYNEQFF. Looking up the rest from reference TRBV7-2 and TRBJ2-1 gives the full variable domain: GAGVSQSPSNKVTEKGKDVELRCDPISGHTALYWYRQSLGQGLEFLIYFQGNSAPDKSGLPSDRFSAERTGGSVSTLTIQRTQQEDSAVYLCASSLVSYNEQFFGPGTRLTVL.

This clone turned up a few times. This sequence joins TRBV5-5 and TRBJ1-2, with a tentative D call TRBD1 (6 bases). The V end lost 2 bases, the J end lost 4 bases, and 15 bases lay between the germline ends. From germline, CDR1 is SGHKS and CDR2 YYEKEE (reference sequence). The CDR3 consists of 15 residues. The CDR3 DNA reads TGTGCCAGCAGCTTAAGGACAGAAACAATCTATGGCTACACCTTC. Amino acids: CASSLRTETIYGYTF.

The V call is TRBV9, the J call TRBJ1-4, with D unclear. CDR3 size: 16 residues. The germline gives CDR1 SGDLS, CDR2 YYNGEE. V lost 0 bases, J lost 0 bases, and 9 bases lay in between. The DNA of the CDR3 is TGTGCCAGCAGCGTAGATGCCAGGACAACTAATGAAAAACTGTTTTTT. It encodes CASSVDARTTNEKLFF.

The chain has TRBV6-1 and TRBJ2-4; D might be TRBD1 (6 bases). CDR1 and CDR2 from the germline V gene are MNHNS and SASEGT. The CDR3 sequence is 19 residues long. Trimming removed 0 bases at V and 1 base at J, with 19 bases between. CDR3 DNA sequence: TGTGCCAGCAGTGAAGCACCAACAGGGTTCGTAAACGCCAAAAACATTCAGTACTTC. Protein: CASSEAPTGFVNAKNIQYF.

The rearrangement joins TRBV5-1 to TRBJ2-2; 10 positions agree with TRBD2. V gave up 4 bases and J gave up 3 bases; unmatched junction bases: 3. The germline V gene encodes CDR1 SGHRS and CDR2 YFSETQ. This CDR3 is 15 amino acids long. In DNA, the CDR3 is TGCGCCAGCAGCGAGCGGGGGGGTTACACCGGGGAGCTGTTTTTT. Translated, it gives CASSERGGYTGELFF.

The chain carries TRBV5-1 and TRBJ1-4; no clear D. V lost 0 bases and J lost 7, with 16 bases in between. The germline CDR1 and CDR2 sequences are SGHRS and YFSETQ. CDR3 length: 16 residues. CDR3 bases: TGCGCCAGCAGCTTGGCCGAATGGACGCGGGGTGAAAAACTGTTTTTT. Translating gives CASSLAEWTRGEKLFF.

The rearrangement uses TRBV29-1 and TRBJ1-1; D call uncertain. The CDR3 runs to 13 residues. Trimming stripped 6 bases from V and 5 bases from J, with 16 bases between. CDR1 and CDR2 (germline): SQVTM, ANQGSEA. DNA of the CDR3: TGCAGCGTCGCCTACGGAGGTTTGACTGAAGCTTTCTTT. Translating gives CSVAYGGLTEAFF. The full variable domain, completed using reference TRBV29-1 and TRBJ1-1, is SAVISQKPSRDICQRGTSLTIQCQVDSQVTMMFWYRQQPGQSLTLIATANQGSEATYESGFVIDKFPISRPNLTFSTLTVSNMSPEDSSIYLCSVAYGGLTEAFFGQGTRLTVV.

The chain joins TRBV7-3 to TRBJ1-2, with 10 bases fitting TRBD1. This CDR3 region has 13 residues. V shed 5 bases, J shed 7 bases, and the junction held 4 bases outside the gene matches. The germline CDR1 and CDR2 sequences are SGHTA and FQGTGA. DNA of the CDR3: TGTGCCAGCAGCCCGCGGACAGGGGGTGGCTACACCTTC. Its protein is CASSPRTGGGYTF.

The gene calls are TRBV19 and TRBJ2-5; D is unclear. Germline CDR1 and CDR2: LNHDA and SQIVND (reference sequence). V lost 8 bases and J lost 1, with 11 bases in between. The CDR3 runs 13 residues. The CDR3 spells CASHQGGQETQYF. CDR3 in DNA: TGTGCCAGTCACCAAGGCGGCCAAGAGACCCAGTACTTC.

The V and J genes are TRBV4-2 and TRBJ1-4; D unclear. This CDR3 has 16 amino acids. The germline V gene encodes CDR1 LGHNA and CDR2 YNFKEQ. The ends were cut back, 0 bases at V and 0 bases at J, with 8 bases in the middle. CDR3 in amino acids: CASSQDYSATNEKLFF. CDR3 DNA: TGTGCCAGCAGCCAAGACTACAGTGCAACTAATGAAAAACTGTTTTTT.

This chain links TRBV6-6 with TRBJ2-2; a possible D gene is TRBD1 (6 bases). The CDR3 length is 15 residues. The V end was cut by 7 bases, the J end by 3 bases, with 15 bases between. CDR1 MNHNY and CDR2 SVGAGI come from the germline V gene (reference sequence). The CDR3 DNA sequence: TGTGCCAGCACACAGGGTACGGAGCACACCGGGGAGCTGTTTTTT. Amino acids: CASTQGTEHTGELFF.

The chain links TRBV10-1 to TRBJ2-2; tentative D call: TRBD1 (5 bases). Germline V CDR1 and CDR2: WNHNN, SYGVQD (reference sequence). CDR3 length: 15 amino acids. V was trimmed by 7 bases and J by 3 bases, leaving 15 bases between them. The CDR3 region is CASNMGRGDTGELFF. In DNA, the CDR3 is TGCGCCAGCAATATGGGGCGTGGGGACACCGGGGAGCTGTTTTTT.

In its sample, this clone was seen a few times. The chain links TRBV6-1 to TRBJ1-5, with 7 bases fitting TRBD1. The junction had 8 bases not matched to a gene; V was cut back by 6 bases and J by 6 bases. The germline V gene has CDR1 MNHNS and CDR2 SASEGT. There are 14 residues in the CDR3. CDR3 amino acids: CASSADRAPQPQHF. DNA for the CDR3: TGTGCCAGCAGCGCAGACAGGGCTCCTCAGCCCCAGCATTTT.

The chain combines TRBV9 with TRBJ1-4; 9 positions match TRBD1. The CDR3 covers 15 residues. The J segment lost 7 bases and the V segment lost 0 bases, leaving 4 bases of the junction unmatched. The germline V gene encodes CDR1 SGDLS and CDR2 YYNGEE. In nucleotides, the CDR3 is TGTGCCAGCAGCGTAGACGGACAGGGGAGTGAAAAACTGTTTTTT. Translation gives CASSVDGQGSEKLFF.

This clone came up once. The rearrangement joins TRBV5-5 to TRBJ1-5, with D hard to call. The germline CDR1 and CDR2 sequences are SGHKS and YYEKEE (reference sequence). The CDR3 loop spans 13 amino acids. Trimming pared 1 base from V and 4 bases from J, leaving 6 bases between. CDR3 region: CASSLWGNQPQHF. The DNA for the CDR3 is TGTGCCAGCAGCTTGTGGGGAAATCAGCCCCAGCATTTT.

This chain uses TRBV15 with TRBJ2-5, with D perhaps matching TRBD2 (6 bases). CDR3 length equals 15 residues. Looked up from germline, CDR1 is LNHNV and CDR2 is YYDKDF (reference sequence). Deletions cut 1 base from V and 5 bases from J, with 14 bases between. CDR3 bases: TGTGCCACCAGCAGAGGTGGGCTAGCGCAGGAGACCCAGTACTTC. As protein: CATSRGGLAQETQYF.

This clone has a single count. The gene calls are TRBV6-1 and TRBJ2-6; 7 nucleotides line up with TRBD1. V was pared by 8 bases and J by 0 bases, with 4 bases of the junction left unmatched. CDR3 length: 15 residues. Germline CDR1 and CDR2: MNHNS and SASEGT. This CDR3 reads CASGSGGSGANVLTF. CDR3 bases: TGTGCCAGCGGGTCAGGGGGCTCTGGGGCCAACGTCCTGACTTTC.

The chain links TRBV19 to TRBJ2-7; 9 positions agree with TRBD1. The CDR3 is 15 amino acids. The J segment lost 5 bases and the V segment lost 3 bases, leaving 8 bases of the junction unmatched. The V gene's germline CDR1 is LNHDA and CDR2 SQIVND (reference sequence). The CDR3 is CASSISSGTGNEQYF. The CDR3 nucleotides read TGTGCCAGTAGTATTTCCTCGGGGACAGGGAACGAGCAGTACTTC.

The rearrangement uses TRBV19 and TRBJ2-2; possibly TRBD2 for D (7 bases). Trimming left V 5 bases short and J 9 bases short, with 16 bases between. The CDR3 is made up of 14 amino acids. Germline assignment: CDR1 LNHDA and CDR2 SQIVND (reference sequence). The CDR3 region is CASSSRRGGRELFF. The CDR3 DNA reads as TGTGCCAGTAGTTCTAGAAGGGGGGGACGGGAGCTGTTTTTT. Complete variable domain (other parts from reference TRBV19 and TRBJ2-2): DGGITQSPKYLFRKEGQNVTLSCEQNLNHDAMYWYRQDPGQGLRLIYYSQIVNDFQKGDIAEGYSVSREKKESFPLTVTSAQKNPTAFYLCASSSRRGGRELFFGEGSRLTVL.

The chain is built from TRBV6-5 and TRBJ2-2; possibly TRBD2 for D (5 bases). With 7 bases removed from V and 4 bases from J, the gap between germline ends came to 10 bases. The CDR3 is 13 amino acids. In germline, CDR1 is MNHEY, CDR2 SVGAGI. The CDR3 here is CASNNRGTGELFF. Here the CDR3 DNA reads TGTGCCAGCAACAACCGGGGCACCGGGGAGCTGTTTTTT.

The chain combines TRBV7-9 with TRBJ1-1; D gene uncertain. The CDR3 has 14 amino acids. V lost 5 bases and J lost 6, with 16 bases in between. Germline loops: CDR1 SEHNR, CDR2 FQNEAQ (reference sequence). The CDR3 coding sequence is TGTGCCAGCAGCCCTTCCTGGTCCACAGCTGAAGCTTTCTTT. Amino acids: CASSPSWSTAEAFF.

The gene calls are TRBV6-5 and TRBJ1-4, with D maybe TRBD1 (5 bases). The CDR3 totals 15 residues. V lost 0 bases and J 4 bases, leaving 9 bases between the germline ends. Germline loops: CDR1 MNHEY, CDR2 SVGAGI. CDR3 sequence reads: CASSYSGGSNEKLFF. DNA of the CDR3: TGTGCCAGCAGTTACTCGGGGGGGAGTAATGAAAAACTGTTTTTT.

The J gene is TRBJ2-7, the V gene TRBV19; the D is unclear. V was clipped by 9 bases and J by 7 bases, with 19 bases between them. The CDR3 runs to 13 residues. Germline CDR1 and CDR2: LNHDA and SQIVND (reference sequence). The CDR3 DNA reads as TGTGCCAGCAGTTCCGGCCCCTTAGGGGAGCAGTACTTC. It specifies CASSSGPLGEQYF.

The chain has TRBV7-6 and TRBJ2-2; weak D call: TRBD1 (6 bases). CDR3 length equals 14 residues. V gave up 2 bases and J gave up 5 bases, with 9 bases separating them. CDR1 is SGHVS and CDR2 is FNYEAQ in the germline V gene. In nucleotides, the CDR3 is TGTGCCAGCAGCTTATATCAGGGGACCGGGGAGCTGTTTTTT. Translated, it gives CASSLYQGTGELFF. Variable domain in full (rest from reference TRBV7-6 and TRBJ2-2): GAGVSQSPRYKVTKRGQDVALRCDPISGHVSLYWYRQALGQGPEFLTYFNYEAQQDKSGLPNDRFSAERPEGSISTLTIQRTEQRDSAMYRCASSLYQGTGELFFGEGSRLTVL.

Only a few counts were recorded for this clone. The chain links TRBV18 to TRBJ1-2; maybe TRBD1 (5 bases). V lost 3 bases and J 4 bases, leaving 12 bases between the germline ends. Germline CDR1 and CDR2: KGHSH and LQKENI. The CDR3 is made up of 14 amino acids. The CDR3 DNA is TGTGCCAGCTCACCGCCCGGGACTCCCTATGGCTACACCTTC. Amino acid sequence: CASSPPGTPYGYTF.

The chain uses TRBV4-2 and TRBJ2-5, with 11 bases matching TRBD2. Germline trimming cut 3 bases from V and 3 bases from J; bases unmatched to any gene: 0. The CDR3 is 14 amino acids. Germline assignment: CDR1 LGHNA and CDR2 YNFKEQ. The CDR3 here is CASSQGLAEETQYF. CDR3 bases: TGTGCCAGCAGCCAGGGACTAGCGGAAGAGACCCAGTACTTC.

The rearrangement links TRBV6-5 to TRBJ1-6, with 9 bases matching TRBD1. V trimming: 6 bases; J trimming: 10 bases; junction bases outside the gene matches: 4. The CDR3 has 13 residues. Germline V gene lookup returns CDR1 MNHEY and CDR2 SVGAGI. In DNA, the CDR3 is TGTGCCAGCAGACAGGGGGCTGGATCACCCCTCCACTTT. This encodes CASRQGAGSPLHF.